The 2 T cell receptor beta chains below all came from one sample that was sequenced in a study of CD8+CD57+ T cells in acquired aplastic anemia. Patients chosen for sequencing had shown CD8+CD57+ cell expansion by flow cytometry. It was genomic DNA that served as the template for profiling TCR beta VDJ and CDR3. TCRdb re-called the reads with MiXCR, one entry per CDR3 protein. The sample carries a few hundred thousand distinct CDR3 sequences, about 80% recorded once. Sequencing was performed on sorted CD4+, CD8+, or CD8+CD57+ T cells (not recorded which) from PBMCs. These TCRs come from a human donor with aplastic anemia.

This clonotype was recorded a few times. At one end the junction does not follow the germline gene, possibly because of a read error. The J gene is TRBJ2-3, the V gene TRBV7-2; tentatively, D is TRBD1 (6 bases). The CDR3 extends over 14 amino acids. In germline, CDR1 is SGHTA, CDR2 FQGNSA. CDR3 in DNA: TGTGCCAGCAGCTTACAGGGGACCGGGGAGCTGTTTTTTTTT. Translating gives CASSLQGTGELFFF.

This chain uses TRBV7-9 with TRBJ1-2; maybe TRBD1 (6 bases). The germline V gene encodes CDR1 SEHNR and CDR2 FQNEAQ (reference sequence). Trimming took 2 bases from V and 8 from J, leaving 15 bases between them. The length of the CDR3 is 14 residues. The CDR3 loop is CASSLRLRGVGYTF. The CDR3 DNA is TGTGCCAGCAGCTTACGATTAAGGGGGGTCGGCTACACCTTC.